A single sample is the source of the 21 T cell receptor beta chains below, sequenced in a study of T cells in Graves' hyperthyroidism and ophthalmopathy. Researchers took RNA transcripts and amplified the TCR beta CDR3 regions from them. First-round RT-PCR of the TCR CDR3 relied on the HTBI primer set. TCRdb re-called the multiplex PCR reads through MiXCR, storing one row per CDR3 protein. The table records about 640,000 distinct CDR3 sequences, less than 25% of them present only once. The sample comprised blood. The receptors here all came from a man aged 25-40 years with Graves' ophthalmopathy.

There are a few counts of this clonotype. The genes are TRBV6-1 and TRBJ2-7; D tentatively fits TRBD1 or TRBD2 (5 bases each). In germline, CDR1 is MNHNS, CDR2 SASEGT. The CDR3 has 15 amino acids. Trimming took 6 bases from V and 7 from J, leaving 22 bases between them. CDR3 protein: CASSLRSRGHREQYF. The DNA of the CDR3 is TGTGCCAGCAGCCTTAGATCCCGGGGCCACCGAGAGCAGTACTTC.

This clonotype was seen ten or more times. The rearrangement joins TRBV5-1 to TRBJ2-7, with a weak D call TRBD1 (6 bases). CDR3 size: 15 residues. V was trimmed by 0 bases and J by 4 bases, leaving 14 bases between them. CDR1 SGHRS and CDR2 YFSETQ come from the germline V gene. CDR3 loop: CASSLAPGTTYEQYF. CDR3 nucleotide sequence: TGCGCCAGCAGCTTGGCCCCCGGGACAACTTACGAGCAGTACTTC.

The chain employs TRBV10-3 and TRBJ2-3; tentative D call: TRBD1 (6 bases). Germline CDR1 reads ENHRY; CDR2 reads SYGVKD. The CDR3 contains 15 residues. V lost 3 bases and J lost 2, with 12 bases in between. The CDR3 DNA is TGTGCCATCAGTGAAGAAGGGGGAGACACAGATACGCAGTATTTT. The encoded protein is CAISEEGGDTDTQYF.

This clonotype was counted between two and nine times. V and J are TRBV11-2 and TRBJ2-5; no firm D call. Germline V gene data show CDR1 as SGHAT and CDR2 as FQNNGV. There are 12 residues in the CDR3. The V end lost 5 bases, the J end lost 6 bases, and 10 bases lay between the germline ends. The CDR3 sequence is CASSPSRKTQYF. DNA of the CDR3: TGTGCCAGCAGCCCCTCTCGGAAGACCCAGTACTTC.

The V gene is TRBV27, the J gene TRBJ2-1, with D possibly TRBD1 on 5 matching bases. The CDR3 runs to 11 residues. The germline CDR1 and CDR2 sequences are MNHEY and SMNVEV (reference sequence). Trimming removed 6 bases at V and 7 bases at J, with 7 bases between. The CDR3 region has the DNA TGTGCCAGCAGGAAGGGGAATGAGCAGTTCTTC. Translating it yields CASRKGNEQFF.

The chain couples TRBV12-3 or TRBV12-4 to TRBJ2-7, with TRBD2 identical over 10 bases. The CDR3 has 16 amino acids. Trimming at V came to 1 base and at J to 5 bases, leaving 8 bases not matched to a gene. CDR3 bases: TGTGCCAGCAGTTTAGGGTATAGCGGGAGGACCGACGAGCAGTACTTC. Protein product: CASSLGYSGRTDEQYF.

This clonotype was seen just once. This chain connects TRBV25-1 to TRBJ1-4; 8 nucleotides line up with TRBD1. CDR3 length: 18 amino acids. V shed 0 bases, J shed 2 bases, and the junction held 8 bases outside the gene matches. Germline assignment: CDR1 MGHDK and CDR2 SYGVNS. The CDR3 region is CASSEYRSGGATNEKLFF. For the CDR3, the DNA is TGTGCCAGCAGTGAATATCGGTCAGGGGGCGCGACTAATGAAAAACTGTTTTTT. The complete variable domain, with remaining parts taken from reference TRBV25-1 and TRBJ1-4, reads EADIYQTPRYLVIGTGKKITLECSQTMGHDKMYWYQQDPGMELHLIHYSYGVNSTEKGDLSSESTVSRIRTEHFPLTLESARPSHTSQYLCASSEYRSGGATNEKLFFGSGTQLSVL.

The V gene is TRBV28, the J gene TRBJ2-7; 11 positions agree with TRBD2. CDR3 length equals 16 residues. Germline V gene sequence: CDR1 MDHEN, CDR2 SYDVKM. V dropped 3 bases and J dropped 2; count of bases not matched to a gene: 6. CDR3 nucleotide sequence: TGTGCCAGCAGTTTGCTCGGGACTAGCGGAGCCTACGAGCAGTACTTC. Translation: CASSLLGTSGAYEQYF.

This clonotype was recorded at least ten times. The rearrangement joins TRBV7-2 to TRBJ2-7; 13 nucleotides match TRBD2. V dropped 1 base and J dropped 7; count of bases not matched to a gene: 7. CDR3 length equals 16 residues. Per the germline V gene, CDR1 is SGHTA and CDR2 is FQGNSA. CDR3 sequence reads: CASSLGGTSGKGEQYF. CDR3 coding DNA: TGTGCCAGCAGCTTAGGGGGGACTAGCGGGAAAGGAGAGCAGTACTTC.

This clonotype has just a few counts. The chain recombines TRBV28 with TRBJ1-4; possible D gene TRBD1, 6 bases. The CDR3 has 12 residues. V lost 8 bases and J 7 bases, leaving 11 bases between the germline ends. The V gene's germline CDR1 is MDHEN and CDR2 SYDVKM. In DNA form, the CDR3 reads TGTGCCAGCGGACAGACAGGTGAAAAACTGTTTTTT. Protein product: CASGQTGEKLFF.

This chain joins TRBV4-1 and TRBJ2-7, with 8 bases that match TRBD1. Germline V lookup: CDR1 MGHRA, CDR2 YSYEKL. There are 15 residues in the CDR3. V lost 2 bases, J lost 7 bases, and 10 bases stayed unmatched. CDR3 bases: TGCGCCAGCAGCCAACTAGGGCAGGGGGCGGGAGAGCAGTACTTC. It yields the protein CASSQLGQGAGEQYF.

The chain carries TRBV6-1 and TRBJ2-3; 7 bases map to TRBD1. The V gene's germline CDR1 is MNHNS and CDR2 SASEGT. The CDR3 sequence is 16 residues long. V gave up 6 bases and J gave up 3 bases; unmatched junction bases: 12. The CDR3: CASSSTGTANTDTQYF. As DNA, the CDR3 is TGTGCCAGCAGCTCTACCGGGACAGCCAATACAGATACGCAGTATTTT.

The chain joins TRBV14 to TRBJ1-6; tentative D call: TRBD1 (5 bases). The CDR3 length is 15 residues. Germline V gene sequence: CDR1 SGHDN, CDR2 FVKESK. Trimming removed 4 bases at V and 7 bases at J, with 14 bases between. The CDR3 region has the DNA TGTGCCAGCAGCCCCCGGGACCGGAACAATTCACCCCTCCACTTT. Amino acids: CASSPRDRNNSPLHF.

Only a few counts were recorded for this clonotype. The rearrangement uses TRBV20-1 and TRBJ1-4; 7 nucleotides align to TRBD1. The CDR3 length is 12 residues. From germline, CDR1 is DFQATT and CDR2 SNEGSKA (reference sequence). J gave up 8 bases and V 6 bases, and 6 bases lay outside the gene matches. Written as DNA, the CDR3 is TGCAGTGCGGCCGTACAGGGGGAAAAACTGTTTTTT. This gives the protein CSAAVQGEKLFF.

This clonotype showed up many times. V gene TRBV5-5 combines with J gene TRBJ1-1; D not resolved. Germline values: CDR1 SGHKS, CDR2 YYEKEE (reference sequence). Deletions cut 0 bases from V and 2 bases from J, with 8 bases between. This CDR3 contains 14 residues. The CDR3: CASSLDPYNTEAFF. The CDR3 nucleotides read TGTGCCAGCAGCTTGGACCCTTACAACACTGAAGCTTTCTTT.

V is TRBV9 and J is TRBJ2-3; 14 nucleotides match TRBD2. Germline V gene lookup returns CDR1 SGDLS and CDR2 YYNGEE. The trim removed 0 bases at V and 4 bases at J, leaving 7 bases unmatched. The CDR3 spans 18 residues. The chain's CDR3 is CASSVEGTSGRISDTQYF. The CDR3 nucleotides are TGTGCCAGCAGCGTAGAGGGGACTAGCGGGAGAATCTCAGATACGCAGTATTTT.

The rearrangement links TRBV5-1 to TRBJ2-2; TRBD1 matches at 8 bases. Per the germline V gene, CDR1 is SGHRS and CDR2 is YFSETQ. This CDR3 contains 15 residues. Losses at the gene ends were 5 bases for V and 7 bases for J; bases not matched to a gene: 10. The CDR3 DNA reads as TGCGCCAGCAGTCTCGGACAGGGTAACCACGGGGAGCTGTTTTTT. Its protein is CASSLGQGNHGELFF.

The CDR3 DNA reads as TGTGCCAGCAGCTTAGCCTTTTCGACAGGGGACTTGCCCTACAATGAGCAGTTCTTC. Translating it yields CASSLAFSTGDLPYNEQFF. J is TRBJ2-1 and V is TRBV7-9, with 8 bases matching TRBD1. The CDR3 sequence is 19 residues long. J was trimmed by 2 bases and V by 0 bases; bases with no gene match: 12. Germline V gives CDR1 SEHNR, CDR2 FQNEAQ (reference sequence). Variable domain in full (rest from reference TRBV7-9 and TRBJ2-1): DTGVSQNPRHKITKRGQNVTFRCDPISEHNRLYWYRQTLGQGPEFLTYFQNEAQLEKSRLLSDRFSAERPKGSFSTLEIQRTEQGDSAMYLCASSLAFSTGDLPYNEQFFGPGTRLTVL.

CDR3 in amino acids: CASRRETGVRLFYEQYF. The CDR3 nucleotides read TGTGCCAGCAGAAGAGAGACAGGGGTCCGACTTTTCTACGAGCAGTACTTC. This chain connects TRBV6-1 to TRBJ2-7; 8 bases agree with TRBD1. The J segment lost 3 bases and the V segment lost 6 bases, leaving 16 bases of the junction unmatched. The CDR3 has 17 residues. Germline V lookup: CDR1 MNHNS, CDR2 SASEGT.

The V and J genes are TRBV6-2 or TRBV6-3 and TRBJ2-5; TRBD2 is a possible D gene (6 bases). The germline V gene encodes CDR1 MNHEY and CDR2 SVGEGT. V was pared by 5 bases and J by 2 bases, with 15 bases between. The CDR3 runs to 15 residues. CDR3 loop: CASSMPPGEQETQYF. The CDR3 DNA is TGTGCCAGCAGTATGCCCCCGGGGGAACAAGAGACCCAGTACTTC.

V gene TRBV29-1 combines with J gene TRBJ2-7; weak D call: TRBD1 (5 bases). With 1 base removed from V and 5 bases from J, the gap between germline ends came to 9 bases. This CDR3 has 12 residues. CDR1 is SQVTM, CDR2 ANQGSEA, per germline. The CDR3 DNA is TGCAGCGTTGAAGGGACAATCCACGAGCAGTACTTC. Translating it yields CSVEGTIHEQYF.